This TCR beta chain appears in the sequencing data of a study of patients and donors after allogeneic stem cell transplantation. This clonotype showed up just a few times. MiXCR, run by TCRdb on the RT-PCR reads, gives a single entry per CDR3 protein. Of tens of thousands of distinct CDR3 sequences listed, more than 25% are singletons. CDR3 length: 14 amino acids. V lost 3 bases and J lost 3, with 10 bases in between. Germline-derived CDR1 and CDR2 are MGHDK and SYGVNS. The rearrangement links TRBV25-1 to TRBJ2-3; weak D call: TRBD2 (6 bases). The clonotype originates from a human donor who was either an allogeneic HSCT recipient or a stem cell or donor lymphocyte infusion donor (not recorded which). It is not recorded whose cells these are; they may come from a transplant donor. Material: blood, either unsorted or a sorted T cell fraction (not recorded which). The CDR3 bases are TGTGCCAGCAGTGATCCGACTAGAACAGATACGCAGTATTTT. Encoded protein: CASSDPTRTDTQYF.